Below are 17 T cell receptor beta chains sequenced from a single sample in a study of blood T cells in healthy people across ages. A sample-barcoded 5' primer and a J-beta primer mix were used in a second PCR of roughly 6 to 12 cycles. TCRdb reprocessed the 5' RACE reads via MiXCR and lists one record per CDR3 protein. The sample holds 1.8 million or so distinct CDR3 sequences, around 40% seen once. Sequencing used blood. These TCRs come from a human donor in good health.

The gene calls are TRBV20-1 and TRBJ2-7; D might be TRBD1 (6 bases). The CDR3 contains 14 residues. Germline V gene data show CDR1 as DFQATT and CDR2 as SNEGSKA (reference sequence). V was clipped by 1 base and J by 3 bases, with 13 bases between them. CDR3 DNA sequence: TGCAGTGCTAGAGTCCGCGACAGGCTCTACGAGCAGTACTTC. This translates into CSARVRDRLYEQYF.

This clonotype was counted only a few times. The chain uses TRBV6-2 or TRBV6-3 and TRBJ2-1; D ambiguous. Germline CDR1 and CDR2: MNHEY and SVGEGT. The V gene lost 6 bases and the J gene lost 10 bases, with 13 bases spanning the gap. The CDR3 covers 12 residues. The chain's CDR3 is CASSQRLYEQFF. The CDR3 DNA is TGTGCCAGCAGCCAACGACTCTACGAGCAGTTCTTC.

The chain employs TRBV10-3 and TRBJ2-7; unclear D gene. CDR1 ENHRY and CDR2 SYGVKD come from the germline V gene. Trimming stripped 2 bases from V and 0 bases from J, with 8 bases between. CDR3 length equals 14 residues. CDR3 loop: CAISEDFDSYEQYF. Written as DNA, the CDR3 is TGTGCCATCAGTGAGGACTTTGACTCCTACGAGCAGTACTTC.

CDR3 residues: CASSLGQGDSGGYTF. CDR3 in DNA: TGTGCCAGCAGCTTGGGACAGGGGGATAGCGGAGGCTACACCTTC. The genes are TRBV7-2 and TRBJ1-2; 11 bases fit TRBD1. V was pared by 3 bases and J by 8 bases, with 8 bases of the junction left unmatched. The CDR3 consists of 15 residues. The germline V gene has CDR1 SGHTA and CDR2 FQGNSA.

This clonotype was counted between two and nine times. V gene TRBV5-5 combines with J gene TRBJ2-1; D is unclear. The CDR3 has 14 residues. Germline CDR1 SGHKS, CDR2 YYEKEE (reference sequence). Trimming left V 0 bases short and J 1 base short, with 5 bases between. The chain's CDR3 is CASSLAWSYNEQFF. CDR3 in DNA: TGTGCCAGCAGCTTGGCCTGGTCCTACAATGAGCAGTTCTTC.

V is TRBV7-2 and J is TRBJ2-6; perhaps TRBD1 as D (6 bases). The CDR3 has 18 residues. Germline CDR1 and CDR2: SGHTA and FQGNSA. With 6 bases removed from V and 0 bases from J, the gap between germline ends came to 18 bases. The DNA of the CDR3 is TGTGCCAGCAGTTATAACTGGGGGCTTCGCTCTGGGGCCAACGTCCTGACTTTC. It translates to CASSYNWGLRSGANVLTF.

Here the CDR3 reads CASSGGQGRANYGYTF. CDR3 sequence (DNA): TGCGCCAGCAGCGGGGGACAGGGCCGTGCTAACTATGGCTACACCTTC. The gene calls are TRBV5-1 and TRBJ1-2; TRBD1 matches at 9 bases. The ends lost 4 bases at V and 0 bases at J; junction bases unmatched: 7. The CDR3 spans 16 residues. Germline assignment: CDR1 SGHRS and CDR2 YFSETQ.

The V and J genes are TRBV7-3 and TRBJ2-3; weak D call: TRBD1 (6 bases). Germline assignment: CDR1 SGHTA and CDR2 FQGTGA. V dropped 4 bases and J dropped 3 bases, with 11 bases sitting between them. CDR3 length equals 14 residues. CDR3 nucleotide sequence: TGTGCCAGCAGCTCCAGGGGTTGGACAGATACGCAGTATTTT. Amino acid sequence: CASSSRGWTDTQYF. The whole variable domain, remainder taken from reference TRBV7-3 and TRBJ2-3, is GAGVSQTPSNKVTEKGKYVELRCDPISGHTALYWYRQSLGQGPEFLIYFQGTGAADDSGLPNDRFFAVRPEGSVSTLKIQRTERGDSAVYLCASSSRGWTDTQYFGPGTRLTVL.

This sequence joins TRBV7-2 and TRBJ2-3, with a possible D match to TRBD2 (6 bases). The germline gives CDR1 SGHTA, CDR2 FQGNSA. CDR3 size: 13 residues. Trimming took 1 base from V and 8 from J, leaving 10 bases between them. CDR3 protein: CASSLDWGLTQYF. CDR3 bases: TGTGCCAGCAGCTTAGATTGGGGACTTACGCAGTATTTT.

DNA of the CDR3: TGCAGCGTTGGGGCTAGCTCGGGGGATACGCAGTATTTT. Its translation is CSVGASSGDTQYF. V usage is TRBV29-1 and J usage is TRBJ2-3; a possible D gene is TRBD2 (5 bases). V dropped 4 bases and J dropped 6 bases, with 14 bases sitting between them. CDR1 SQVTM and CDR2 ANQGSEA come from the germline V gene. The CDR3 consists of 13 residues.

Only a few counts were recorded for this clonotype. This rearrangement joins TRBV12-3 or TRBV12-4 to TRBJ1-3, with TRBD1 matching 9 bases. Trimming at V came to 6 bases and at J to 3 bases, leaving 6 bases not matched to a gene. This CDR3 contains 15 residues. The CDR3 loop is CASRTTGGFGNTIYF. CDR3 in DNA: TGTGCCAGCAGAACTACAGGGGGCTTTGGAAACACCATATATTTT.

The CDR3 bases are TGCGCCAGCAGCCAAGTTAGGACAGGGGGGTCCTACGAGCAGTACTTC. It specifies CASSQVRTGGSYEQYF. V usage is TRBV4-1 and J usage is TRBJ2-7, with 10 positions matching TRBD1. The germline V gene encodes CDR1 MGHRA and CDR2 YSYEKL. V dropped 1 base and J dropped 1; count of bases not matched to a gene: 4. CDR3 length: 16 amino acids.

The chain links TRBV13 to TRBJ2-4; no clear D gene. The CDR3 length is 15 residues. CDR1 and CDR2 (germline): PRHDT, FYEKMQ (reference sequence). V was clipped by 5 bases and J by 4 bases, with 15 bases between them. CDR3 residues: CASSLRDVQKNIQYF. CDR3 nucleotides: TGTGCCAGCAGCCTCCGAGACGTCCAGAAAAACATTCAGTACTTC.

This clonotype occurred a few times. This chain connects TRBV10-3 to TRBJ2-7; no clear D. The CDR3 loop spans 13 amino acids. Germline V gene data show CDR1 as ENHRY and CDR2 as SYGVKD. Trimming took 2 bases from V and 0 from J, leaving 5 bases between them. CDR3 in DNA: TGTGCCATCAGTGAGGACACCTCCTACGAGCAGTACTTC. This sequence encodes CAISEDTSYEQYF.

The chain couples TRBV20-1 to TRBJ2-4; no reliable D call. Gene TRBJ2-7 matches the end of the DNA better, so the J call may be wrong. Germline V CDR1 and CDR2: DFQATT, SNEGSKA (reference sequence). The CDR3 runs 12 residues. The CDR3 region has the DNA TGCAGTGCCTCGACAACCTCCTACGAGCAGTACTTC. This sequence encodes CSASTTSYEQYF.

This clonotype showed up many times. This chain links TRBV11-2 with TRBJ2-5, with TRBD1 identical over 9 bases. The CDR3 is 14 amino acids. V lost 5 bases to trimming and J lost 2 bases; unmatched junction nucleotides: 3. The germline V gene encodes CDR1 SGHAT and CDR2 FQNNGV. The CDR3 bases are TGTGCCAGCAGCCTGGGGACAGGGCAAGAGACCCAGTACTTC. Its protein is CASSLGTGQETQYF.

This clonotype was seen a handful of times. This sequence joins TRBV6-5 and TRBJ1-4; D uncertain. V was pared by 2 bases and J by 6 bases, with 13 bases between. CDR1 is MNHEY and CDR2 is SVGAGI in the germline V gene. CDR3 length: 15 amino acids. In DNA, the CDR3 is TGTGCCAGCAGTTACCGGGTCCCCGGCGATGAAAAACTGTTTTTT. The encoded protein is CASSYRVPGDEKLFF.